One and the same sample provided the 12 T cell receptor beta chains below, sequenced in a study of beta chain features in type 1 diabetes. No antigen has been identified for these receptors. Study conclusions and caveats: TCRB CDR3s from Type 1 diabetes patients were moderately but significantly shorter in all four CD4+ subsets.

The whole isolated RNA underwent reverse transcription, so sequencing captured expressed TCRB transcripts. Here immunoSEQ multiplex PCR was the method, and the copy in TCRdb shows in-frame clones only, minus some. Of about 700,000 clones in the sample, about an eighth were seen once. The source material was naive CD4+ T cells from blood. The receptors were sampled from a man between 18 and 29 years old with type 1 diabetes.

V gene TRBV20-1 combines with J gene TRBJ1-1, with a tentative D call TRBD1 (5 bases). V was shortened by 6 bases and J by 11 bases, with 13 bases between the two germline ends. This CDR3 contains 10 residues. The germline CDR1 and CDR2 sequences are DFQATT and SNEGSKA (reference sequence). The CDR3 sequence is CSALRDGAFF. The CDR3 DNA reads TGCAGTGCCCTCCGGGACGGGGCTTTCTTT.

The rearrangement joins TRBV5-1 to TRBJ2-7; 7 bases map to TRBD1. V dropped 5 bases and J dropped 1; count of bases not matched to a gene: 9. CDR3 length equals 15 residues. Per the germline V gene, CDR1 is SGHRS and CDR2 is YFSETQ. CDR3 nucleotide sequence: TGCGCCAGCAGTAGCGACAGGGCCGCATCCTACGAGCAGTACTTC. Protein product: CASSSDRAASYEQYF.

J is TRBJ1-6 and V is TRBV6-6, with TRBD1 as a possible D gene (5 bases). This CDR3 is built from 16 residues. Germline V lookup: CDR1 MNHNY, CDR2 SVGAGI (reference sequence). The V end was cut by 5 bases, the J end by 10 bases, with 21 bases between. The CDR3 region has the DNA TGTGCCAGCAGTCGCCTCGGCAGGGAGGAAGGATCACCCCTCCACTTT. It is translated as CASSRLGREEGSPLHF.

The chain has TRBV5-1 and TRBJ2-5; TRBD1 is a possible D gene (5 bases). Trimming took 0 bases from V and 5 from J, leaving 8 bases between them. The germline V gene has CDR1 SGHRS and CDR2 YFSETQ. This CDR3 has 13 residues. The DNA of the CDR3 is TGCGCCAGCAGCTTGGCAGGGTTGGAGACCCAGTACTTC. It yields the protein CASSLAGLETQYF. Full variable domain (missing parts from reference TRBV5-1 and TRBJ2-5): KAGVTQTPRYLIKTRGQQVTLSCSPISGHRSVSWYQQTPGQGLQFLFEYFSETQRNKGNFPGRFSGRQFSNSRSEMNVSTLELGDSALYLCASSLAGLETQYFGPGTRLLVL.

The gene calls are TRBV9 and TRBJ1-1; D not resolved. The V gene lost 3 bases and the J gene lost 1 base, with 13 bases spanning the gap. The CDR3 length is 15 residues. CDR1 SGDLS and CDR2 YYNGEE come from the germline V gene. The CDR3 spells CASSAQLRGNTEAFF. DNA of the CDR3: TGTGCCAGCAGCGCCCAGCTGCGAGGGAACACTGAAGCTTTCTTT.

The V call is TRBV11-2, the J call TRBJ2-5, with unresolved D. Germline V gene data show CDR1 as SGHAT and CDR2 as FQNNGV. V dropped 7 bases and J dropped 0 bases, with 12 bases sitting between them. This CDR3 comprises 14 residues. The CDR3 region is CASNRLNNQETQYF. In DNA form, the CDR3 reads TGTGCCAGCAACAGACTTAATAACCAAGAGACCCAGTACTTC. Variable domain in full (rest from reference TRBV11-2 and TRBJ2-5): EAGVAQSPRYKIIEKRQSVAFWCNPISGHATLYWYQQILGQGPKLLIQFQNNGVVDDSQLPKDRFSAERLKGVDSTLKIQPAKLEDSAVYLCASNRLNNQETQYFGPGTRLLVL.

The rearrangement joins TRBV29-1 to TRBJ2-3, with 7 bases fitting TRBD2. The CDR3 length is 13 residues. Germline V gene data show CDR1 as SQVTM and CDR2 as ANQGSEA. With 7 bases clipped from V and 4 bases from J, the junction kept 8 bases outside the gene matches. CDR3 nucleotides: TGCAGCGCGTGCGGGGGTCCCCCAGATACGCAGTATTTT. Translated, it gives CSACGGPPDTQYF.

The chain couples TRBV30 to TRBJ1-2; the D is unclear. With 0 bases removed from V and 10 bases from J, the gap between germline ends came to 12 bases. The CDR3 is 12 residues long. Germline lookup yields CDR1 GTSNPN and CDR2 SVGIG (reference sequence). This CDR3 is CAWSVTGSDYTF. The CDR3 DNA is TGTGCCTGGAGTGTAACGGGGAGTGACTACACCTTC.

This clone was seen a handful of times. The V gene is TRBV6-5, the J gene TRBJ1-5; D gene ambiguous. Trimming removed 0 bases from V and 7 bases from J, with 10 bases in between. This CDR3 has 14 residues. Germline CDR1 MNHEY, CDR2 SVGAGI. This chain's CDR3 is CASSYSYRAQPQHF. In DNA, the CDR3 is TGTGCCAGCAGTTACTCCTACAGAGCGCAGCCCCAGCATTTT.

The V and J genes are TRBV29-1 and TRBJ2-3; D is ambiguous. From germline, CDR1 is SQVTM and CDR2 ANQGSEA. V gave up 5 bases and J gave up 1 base, with 10 bases separating them. The CDR3 covers 13 residues. This chain's CDR3 is CSVPLVGTDTQYF. CDR3 DNA sequence: TGCAGCGTTCCTCTCGTTGGCACAGATACGCAGTATTTT.

Only a few counts were recorded for this clone. This sequence joins TRBV5-6 and TRBJ2-7, with TRBD1 as a possible D gene (5 bases). V lost 3 bases and J lost 3, with 10 bases in between. The CDR3 is 13 amino acids. Germline CDR1 and CDR2: SGHDT and YYEEEE. The CDR3 loop reads CASSSDTNYEQYF. Written as DNA, the CDR3 is TGTGCCAGCAGCTCGGACACTAACTACGAGCAGTACTTC.

This clone has a handful of counts. The gene calls are TRBV30 and TRBJ1-6, with D possibly TRBD1 on 5 matching bases. The CDR3 has 13 amino acids. V was trimmed by 2 bases and J by 10 bases, leaving 12 bases between them. Germline CDR1 is GTSNPN and CDR2 is SVGIG (reference sequence). CDR3 residues: CAWSHGGGSPLHF. In DNA form, the CDR3 reads TGTGCCTGGAGTCACGGGGGGGGGTCACCCCTCCACTTT.